The 15 T cell receptor beta chains reported below all come from one sample, sequenced in a study of identifying expanded T cells in peripheral blood. Clones were read by immunoSEQ multiplex PCR, and TCRdb kept only the in-frame ones, dropping some. Here the sample spans some 95,000 clones, nearly 90% being singletons. The sample was blood. The source of these receptors is a person aged 18-70 years in good health.

This clone has more than one count but fewer than ten. V gene TRBV7-8 combines with J gene TRBJ1-5; D unclear. The V end lost 3 bases, the J end lost 3 bases, and 12 bases lay between the germline ends. The length of the CDR3 is 15 residues. Germline V gene sequence: CDR1 SGHVS, CDR2 FQNEAQ. The CDR3 loop reads CASSLLVQANQPQHF. In DNA, the CDR3 is TGTGCCAGCAGCTTGCTTGTACAAGCCAATCAGCCCCAGCATTTT.

This chain joins TRBV14 and TRBJ2-1, with TRBD2 matching over 7 bases. The CDR3 runs 18 residues. The ends lost 0 bases at V and 4 bases at J; junction bases unmatched: 12. Per the germline V gene, CDR1 is SGHDN and CDR2 is FVKESK. CDR3 sequence (DNA): TGTGCCAGCAGCCAAGATTTTTGGGGGAGGGCCCCGTACAATGAGCAGTTCTTC. Its translation: CASSQDFWGRAPYNEQFF. Combining the CDR3 with reference TRBV14 and TRBJ2-1 gives the whole variable domain EAGVTQFPSHSVIEKGQTVTLRCDPISGHDNLYWYRRVMGKEIKFLLHFVKESKQDESGMPNNRFLAERTGGTYSTLKVQPAELEDSGVYFCASSQDFWGRAPYNEQFFGPGTRLTVL.

The rearrangement links TRBV19 to TRBJ1-5; TRBD1 matches at 9 bases. This CDR3 has 16 amino acids. The germline V gene encodes CDR1 LNHDA and CDR2 SQIVND (reference sequence). The ends lost 5 bases at V and 1 base at J; junction bases unmatched: 6. The DNA of the CDR3 is TGTGCCAGTAGTCCTCCGGGGACAGGGAGCAATCAGCCCCAGCATTTT. It specifies CASSPPGTGSNQPQHF.

About this clone itself: At one boundary the junction diverges from the germline segment, which might be a read error. The chain employs TRBV5-1 and TRBJ2-1, with a weak D call TRBD1 (6 bases). The germline CDR1 and CDR2 sequences are SGHRS and YFSETQ. CDR3 size: 13 residues. CDR3 nucleotides: TGCGCCAGCCGCATGAGACAGGAGCTTGAGGAGTTCTTC. Translation gives CASRMRQELEEFF.

The rearrangement uses TRBV5-6 and TRBJ2-1, with 8 bases identical to TRBD2. Trimming at V came to 4 bases and at J to 15 bases, leaving 12 bases not matched to a gene. The CDR3 covers 13 residues. Germline V lookup: CDR1 SGHDT, CDR2 YYEEEE. The CDR3, as DNA: TGTGCCAGCAGCCCTTGGGCGGGGGGATTTCTGTTCTTC. Protein product: CASSPWAGGFLFF.

The chain is built from TRBV10-3 and TRBJ1-2; no clear D gene. Per germline, CDR1 ENHRY and CDR2 SYGVKD. This CDR3 contains 14 residues. Trimming cost V 2 bases and J 4 bases, with 11 bases left between them. CDR3 residues: CAISEVKGTYGYTF. In nucleotides, the CDR3 is TGTGCCATCAGTGAGGTCAAGGGCACCTATGGCTACACCTTC.

This clone showed up just once. The V gene is TRBV5-5, the J gene TRBJ2-3; no firm D call. The V end was cut by 1 base, the J end by 0 bases, with 12 bases between. Per germline, CDR1 SGHKS and CDR2 YYEKEE (reference sequence). The CDR3 sequence is 16 residues long. CDR3 region: CASSLIPPTSTDTQYF. CDR3 bases: TGTGCCAGCAGCTTGATACCGCCCACGAGCACAGATACGCAGTATTTT.

This chain uses TRBV12-5 with TRBJ1-3; tentatively, D is TRBD1 (5 bases). The ends were cut back, 3 bases at V and 3 bases at J, with 12 bases in the middle. There are 15 residues in the CDR3. Germline CDR1 and CDR2: LGHNT and FRNRAP. In DNA, the CDR3 is TGTGCTAGTGGTTTCCGCGGGGGTATTGGAAACACCATATATTTT. Amino acid sequence: CASGFRGGIGNTIYF.

The chain has TRBV9 and TRBJ2-2, with 7 nucleotides matching TRBD1. This CDR3 is built from 16 residues. With V trimmed by 3 bases and J by 6 bases, 11 bases remained unmatched. Per the germline V gene, CDR1 is SGDLS and CDR2 is YYNGEE. In DNA, the CDR3 is TGTGCCAGCAGCGATCAGACAGGGATTGGCGCCGGGGAGCTGTTTTTT. Translated, it gives CASSDQTGIGAGELFF.

The chain has TRBV9 and TRBJ1-6, with TRBD1 identical over 7 bases. Germline V gene data show CDR1 as SGDLS and CDR2 as YYNGEE. V dropped 4 bases and J dropped 7; count of bases not matched to a gene: 8. The CDR3 loop spans 15 amino acids. CDR3 DNA: TGTGCCAGCAGCCCGAAACAGGGGCTCAATTCACCCCTCCACTTT. Its translation is CASSPKQGLNSPLHF.

This clone was found a few times. This chain connects TRBV10-3 to TRBJ2-3; D unresolved. V was clipped by 0 bases and J by 4 bases, with 5 bases between them. Germline V gene data show CDR1 as ENHRY and CDR2 as SYGVKD. This CDR3 region has 13 residues. This CDR3 reads CAISESSADTQYF. CDR3 DNA: TGTGCCATCAGTGAGTCGAGCGCAGATACGCAGTATTTT.

This chain links TRBV10-3 with TRBJ1-1, with D possibly TRBD1 on 5 matching bases. This CDR3 region has 14 residues. Germline V gene lookup returns CDR1 ENHRY and CDR2 SYGVKD. V was trimmed by 4 bases and J by 0 bases, leaving 9 bases between them. The CDR3 DNA reads as TGTGCCATCAGTGGGGGGACGGTGAACACTGAAGCTTTCTTT. It encodes CAISGGTVNTEAFF.

This clone is a singleton in its sample. The chain is built from TRBV4-3 and TRBJ2-1; the D is unclear. Germline V CDR1 and CDR2: LGHNA, YSLEER. The length of the CDR3 is 15 residues. V shed 0 bases and J shed 0 bases, with 6 bases lying between them. The CDR3: CASSQDPASYNEQFF. The CDR3 DNA is TGCGCCAGCAGCCAAGATCCCGCCTCCTACAATGAGCAGTTCTTC.

The rearrangement joins TRBV13 to TRBJ2-1; D is unclear. This CDR3 is built from 13 residues. Germline loops: CDR1 PRHDT, CDR2 FYEKMQ (reference sequence). The V end was cut by 5 bases, the J end by 10 bases, with 15 bases between. CDR3 in amino acids: CASSPRPRGEQFF. DNA for the CDR3: TGTGCCAGCAGCCCCCGGCCTCGTGGGGAGCAGTTCTTC.

This clone showed up just a few times. The rearrangement uses TRBV7-9 and TRBJ2-2; a weak D match, TRBD1 (6 bases). Germline loops: CDR1 SEHNR, CDR2 FQNEAQ (reference sequence). The ends were cut back, 5 bases at V and 6 bases at J, with 13 bases in the middle. CDR3 size: 14 residues. As DNA, the CDR3 is TGTGCCAGCAGCAACAGGGTAGGGCCCGGGGAGCTGTTTTTT. Translation gives CASSNRVGPGELFF.